A single T cell receptor beta chain is shown here with its context. The germline V and J ends were trimmed by 0 bases and 8 bases, with 8 bases remaining between them. In germline, CDR1 is WNHNN, CDR2 SYGVQD (reference sequence). CDR3 length equals 13 residues. The data derive from a study of blood T cell repertoires in COVID-19. Study-wide background: The study drew acute and convalescent COVID-19 samples from the United States, Italy and Spain. The analysed material was cDNA or gDNA that came from T cells, B-cell-depleted T cells, or PBMCs.

The Seattle patients joined while their infection was active and were tracked longitudinally afterward. Authors' processing steps: Reference gene primer amplification in the assay estimated nucleated cell counts. TCRdb's table, derived via immunoSEQ multiplex PCR, lists solely in-frame clones and lacks some. That table supplies the V and J calls and clone size; D and trimming were determined from the DNA. The sample consists of roughly 390,000 clones, around 87% of them appearing once. This sequence originates from a woman aged 25 to 39 with COVID-19, enrolled during active disease. The chain has TRBV10-1 and TRBJ2-1; maybe TRBD2 (6 bases). Sequencing was carried out using peripheral blood. The CDR3 loop reads CASSESGGDEQFF. CDR3 nucleotides: TGCGCCAGCAGTGAGTCGGGAGGCGATGAGCAGTTCTTC.